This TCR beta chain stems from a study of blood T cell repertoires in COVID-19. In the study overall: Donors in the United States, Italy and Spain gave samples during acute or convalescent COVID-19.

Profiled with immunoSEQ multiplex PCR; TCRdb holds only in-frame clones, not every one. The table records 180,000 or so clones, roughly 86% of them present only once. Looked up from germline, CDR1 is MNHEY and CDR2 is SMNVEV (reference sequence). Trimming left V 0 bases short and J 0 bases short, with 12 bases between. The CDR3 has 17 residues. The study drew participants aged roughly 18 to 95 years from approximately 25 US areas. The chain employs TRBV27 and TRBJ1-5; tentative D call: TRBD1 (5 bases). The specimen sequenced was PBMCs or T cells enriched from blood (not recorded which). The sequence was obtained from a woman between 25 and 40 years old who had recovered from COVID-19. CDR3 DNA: TGTGCCAGCAGTTTATCGGGGCCCCCAGGTAGCAATCAGCCCCAGCATTTT. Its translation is CASSLSGPPGSNQPQHF.